The 19 T cell receptor beta chains given below trace back to one sample, sequenced in a study of shared clonotypes between healthy human individuals (dated by TCRdb to 2020 to 2022). Library construction relied on the immunoSEQ multiplex PCR assay. The immuneACCESS repertoire file appears here via TCRdb, limited to in-frame rearrangements. These files lack a portion of the clones; in checked studies, under half of the deficit traces to unresolved V genes, and the cause of the others is not known. This sample lists approximately 980,000 clones; around three quarters were detected once. The ten largest clones add up to approximately 1.5% of the sample. The material sequenced was memory CD4+ T cells sorted from blood. Read against the paper, the sample's cell subset or site label means: CD45RA-negative fraction. Receptors were obtained from a man younger than 35 in good health.

The table lists this clone with many counts. The chain joins TRBV19 to TRBJ2-2, with D perhaps matching TRBD2 (6 bases). With 3 bases removed from V and 2 bases from J, the gap between germline ends came to 7 bases. Germline V gives CDR1 LNHDA, CDR2 SQIVND (reference sequence). The CDR3 contains 14 residues. This CDR3 is CASSIGLNTGELFF. The CDR3 region has the DNA TGTGCCAGTAGTATCGGACTAAACACCGGGGAGCTGTTTTTT.

The chain combines TRBV29-1 with TRBJ1-5; D remains unclear. Trimming pared 2 bases from V and 6 bases from J, leaving 11 bases between. This CDR3 comprises 13 residues. CDR1 and CDR2 (germline): SQVTM, ANQGSEA. CDR3 nucleotides: TGCAGCGTTGAACTAGCCAGAGGTCAGCCCCAGCATTTT. Its protein product is CSVELARGQPQHF.

The V and J genes are TRBV19 and TRBJ2-7; D is uncertain. Germline V lookup: CDR1 LNHDA, CDR2 SQIVND (reference sequence). The CDR3 covers 14 residues. Trimming took off 3 bases at V and 1 base at J, with 10 bases between the two ends. The chain's CDR3 is CASSIGQPSYEQYF. The CDR3 region has the DNA TGTGCCAGTAGTATTGGGCAGCCATCCTACGAGCAGTACTTC.

The chain links TRBV30 to TRBJ1-1; D might be TRBD1 (6 bases). The V end was cut by 3 bases, the J end by 6 bases, with 17 bases between. The CDR3 consists of 14 residues. Germline V gene data show CDR1 as GTSNPN and CDR2 as SVGIG (reference sequence). The CDR3: CAWRPGQTGPEAFF. The CDR3 nucleotides read TGTGCCTGGAGACCTGGACAGACTGGTCCTGAAGCTTTCTTT.

The J gene is TRBJ1-6, the V gene TRBV19; D is unclear. The germline V gene has CDR1 LNHDA and CDR2 SQIVND (reference sequence). This CDR3 comprises 13 residues. Trimming cost V 7 bases and J 5 bases, with 9 bases left between them. The CDR3 spells CASKRENNSPLHF. The CDR3 bases are TGTGCCAGTAAGAGGGAAAATAATTCACCCCTCCACTTT.

The chain links TRBV4-1 to TRBJ1-2; D remains ambiguous. The V gene lost 2 bases and the J gene lost 8 bases, with 9 bases spanning the gap. Germline assignment: CDR1 MGHRA and CDR2 YSYEKL. The CDR3 loop spans 12 amino acids. The CDR3 nucleotides read TGCGCCAGCAGCCAACCTAATCTCGGCTACACCTTC. This gives the protein CASSQPNLGYTF.

The gene calls are TRBV2 and TRBJ1-2, with 10 bases fitting TRBD1. The CDR3 loop spans 14 amino acids. J lost 2 bases, V lost 9 bases, and 6 bases had no gene match. From germline, CDR1 is SNHLY and CDR2 FYNNEI. In DNA form, the CDR3 reads TGTGCCAGTTCCGGGACAGGGGCCAACTATGGCTACACCTTC. It is translated as CASSGTGANYGYTF.

The gene calls are TRBV2 and TRBJ2-5; D not certain. V lost 4 bases to trimming and J lost 4 bases, with 16 bases between them. The CDR3 is made up of 15 amino acids. Germline CDR1 and CDR2: SNHLY and FYNNEI. CDR3 protein: CASSAGPRDGETQYF. As DNA, the CDR3 is TGTGCCAGCAGTGCCGGACCCCGAGATGGAGAGACCCAGTACTTC.

This chain joins TRBV5-4 and TRBJ2-1; D remains unclear. The germline gives CDR1 SGHNT, CDR2 YYREEE (reference sequence). V was trimmed by 4 bases and J by 5 bases, leaving 4 bases between them. The CDR3 sequence is 11 residues long. Here the CDR3 DNA reads TGTGCCAGCAGCGAAAACAATGAGCAGTTCTTC. Translated: CASSENNEQFF.

Only a few counts were recorded for this clone. The chain uses TRBV30 and TRBJ1-5; D gene unclear. The CDR3 runs to 15 residues. V was cut by 4 bases and J by 2 bases, with 15 bases left in between. Germline V gene lookup returns CDR1 GTSNPN and CDR2 SVGIG (reference sequence). CDR3: CAWKWRVSGNQPQHF. The DNA of the CDR3 is TGTGCCTGGAAGTGGCGGGTCAGTGGCAATCAGCCCCAGCATTTT.

To note about this clone: The sample carries other DNA sequences with the same CDR3. J is TRBJ2-3 and V is TRBV10-1; D not resolved. Germline CDR1 and CDR2: WNHNN and SYGVQD (reference sequence). CDR3 length: 13 residues. V lost 2 bases and J 0 bases, leaving 3 bases between the germline ends. CDR3 loop: CASSESSTDTQYF. CDR3 coding DNA: TGCGCCAGCAGTGAGAGTAGCACAGATACGCAGTATTTT.

The chain joins TRBV7-2 to TRBJ1-1; 7 positions match TRBD1. This CDR3 is built from 13 residues. Germline V gene lookup returns CDR1 SGHTA and CDR2 FQGNSA. Trimming removed 4 bases from V and 4 bases from J; junction bases left unmatched: 3. CDR3 sequence: CASSYNRGTEAFF. CDR3 DNA sequence: TGTGCCAGCAGCTATAACAGGGGCACTGAAGCTTTCTTT.

In regard to this clone: It may be a read error: a sequence one base away is much more abundant. The same CDR3 can be traced to other DNA sequences in this sample. This chain uses TRBV6-1 with TRBJ1-4; maybe TRBD1 (5 bases). Germline V lookup: CDR1 MNHNS, CDR2 SASEGT. The V end lost 2 bases, the J end lost 0 bases, and 7 bases lay between the germline ends. The CDR3 consists of 15 residues. The CDR3 reads CASSEQGATNEKLFF. The DNA for the CDR3 is TGTGCCAGCAGTGAACAGGGAGCAACTAATGAAAAACTGTTTTTT.

This clone was counted a single time. The V gene is TRBV6-1, the J gene TRBJ2-7, with unresolved D. The CDR3 has 13 amino acids. The V end was cut by 7 bases, the J end by 0 bases, with 10 bases between. CDR1 and CDR2 from the germline V gene are MNHNS and SASEGT. The CDR3 bases are TGTGCCAGCATCGACGGCGGCTCCTACGAGCAGTACTTC. Translating it yields CASIDGGSYEQYF.

The sample holds one count of this clone. The J gene is TRBJ1-4, the V gene TRBV6-1, with TRBD1 identical over 9 bases. Germline CDR1 and CDR2: MNHNS and SASEGT. The V and J ends lost 5 bases and 8 bases, in that order; junction bases with no gene match: 6. The CDR3 contains 14 residues. The CDR3 loop reads CASSIRTGVEKLFF. In nucleotides, the CDR3 is TGTGCCAGCAGTATACGGACAGGGGTGGAAAAACTGTTTTTT.

The chain combines TRBV6-6 with TRBJ1-5; TRBD1 agrees at 9 bases. Germline-derived CDR1 and CDR2 are MNHNY and SVGAGI (reference sequence). The CDR3 length is 15 residues. V lost 7 bases to trimming and J lost 7 bases; unmatched junction nucleotides: 11. The CDR3 DNA follows: TGTGCCAGCAAAAAAGGGGGACAGGGCGAACAGCCCCAGCATTTT. Its translation: CASKKGGQGEQPQHF.

This chain links TRBV7-2 with TRBJ2-7; TRBD2 matches 8 bases. The V segment lost 7 bases and the J segment 3 bases; nucleotides outside the gene matches: 8. Looked up from germline, CDR1 is SGHTA and CDR2 is FQGNSA. The CDR3 sequence is 14 residues long. The chain's CDR3 is CASNPGLGRYEQYF. DNA for the CDR3: TGTGCCAGCAACCCGGGACTAGGGCGCTACGAGCAGTACTTC.

The chain couples TRBV19 to TRBJ1-2, with 8 bases matching TRBD1. CDR1 is LNHDA and CDR2 is SQIVND in the germline V gene (reference sequence). The J segment lost 4 bases and the V segment lost 9 bases, leaving 7 bases of the junction unmatched. The length of the CDR3 is 13 residues. The CDR3 sequence: CASRTGFSYGYTF. The CDR3 DNA reads as TGTGCCAGCAGGACAGGGTTTAGCTATGGCTACACCTTC.

Only one count was recorded for this clone. The CDR3 region has the DNA TGCGCCAGCAGCTTCGGGTTAGATCAGCCCCAGCATTTT. Residues: CASSFGLDQPQHF. This chain links TRBV5-1 with TRBJ1-5; D remains ambiguous. Germline V gene data show CDR1 as SGHRS and CDR2 as YFSETQ. Between the trimmed V and J ends, which lost 2 bases and 5 bases, there was a span of 8 bases. The CDR3 extends over 13 amino acids.